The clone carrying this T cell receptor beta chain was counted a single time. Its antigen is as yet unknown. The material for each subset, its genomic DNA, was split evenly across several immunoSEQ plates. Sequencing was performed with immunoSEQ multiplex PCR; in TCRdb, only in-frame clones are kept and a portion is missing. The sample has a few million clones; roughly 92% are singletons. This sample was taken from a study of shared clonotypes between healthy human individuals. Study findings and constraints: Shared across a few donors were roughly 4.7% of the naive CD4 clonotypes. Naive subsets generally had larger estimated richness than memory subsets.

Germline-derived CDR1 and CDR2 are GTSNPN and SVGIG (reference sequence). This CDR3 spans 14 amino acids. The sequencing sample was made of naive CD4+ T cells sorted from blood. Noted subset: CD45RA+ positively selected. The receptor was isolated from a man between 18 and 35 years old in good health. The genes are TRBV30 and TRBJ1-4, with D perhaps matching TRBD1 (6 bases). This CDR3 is CAWRGANTNEKLFF. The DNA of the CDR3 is TGTGCGTGGCGGGGGGCGAACACTAATGAAAAACTGTTTTTT.